What follows describes a single T cell receptor beta chain. Trimming removed 7 bases from V and 0 bases from J, with 9 bases in between. Per the germline V gene, CDR1 is MNHEY and CDR2 is SMNVEV (reference sequence). CDR3 size: 13 residues. As originally analysed: For nucleated cells, counts were estimated from reference gene primer amplification. Measured with immunoSEQ multiplex PCR; TCRdb has only the in-frame clones, and not every one. That table supplies the V and J calls and clone size; D and trimming were determined from the DNA. Here the sample spans approximately 70,000 clones, roughly 80% being singletons. The record originates from a study of blood T cell repertoires in COVID-19. Study-level background: The United States, Italy and Spain were the sources of the acute and convalescent COVID-19 samples. The analysed material was cDNA or gDNA that came from T cells, B-cell-depleted T cells, or PBMCs.

The V and J genes are TRBV27 and TRBJ1-1; no clear D gene. The TCR comes from a human donor in a cohort sampled during active COVID-19. The sequencing input was peripheral blood. The chain's CDR3 is CASTTSLNTEAFF. The CDR3 coding sequence is TGTGCCAGCACCACATCATTGAACACTGAAGCTTTCTTT.